This record concerns one T cell receptor (beta chain) sequence. Its antigen is unknown. These data originate in a study of T-cell reconstitution after alpha-beta-depleted transplantation in children. The authors prepared the TCRbeta library with unique molecular identifiers. MiXCR, applied by TCRdb to the PCR reads, yields one record per CDR3 protein. The data contain a few hundred thousand distinct CDR3 sequences, roughly 27% of them singletons. The V and J ends lost 0 bases and 6 bases, in that order; junction bases with no gene match: 8. This CDR3 is 16 amino acids long. Looked up from germline, CDR1 is SGHRS and CDR2 is YFSETQ. Regarding the study as a whole: After transplant, high TCRbeta diversity at day 60 in some patients arose from surviving recipient T cells and thymic progenitors. After transplant, at about two months, alpha-beta T cells were reportedly derived from several hundred expanded graft clones. T-cell counts and diversity were attributed mostly to newly produced T cells one year after transplant.

The clonotype was recovered from a boy younger than two with Wiskott-Aldrich syndrome, due to receive a stem cell transplant. The specimen comprised PBMCs, sampled before TCRalphabeta/CD19-depleted stem cell transplant. The chain links TRBV5-1 to TRBJ2-7, with 11 nucleotides matching TRBD2. CDR3 protein: CASSLGLAGGPREQYF. The DNA for the CDR3 is TGCGCCAGCAGCTTGGGTTTAGCGGGAGGGCCTCGCGAGCAGTACTTC.